This T cell receptor beta chain was identified during a study of glioma-infiltrating T cells. Study-wide results and limits: Tissue-blood divergence was below expectation in non-neoplastic patients, above in gliomas.

Amplification of TCR alpha and beta CDR3 regions from RNA used iRepertoire nested multiplex PCR. TCRdb fed the multiplex PCR reads into MiXCR, producing one record per CDR3 protein. Here the sample spans about 190,000 distinct CDR3 sequences, over 25% being singletons. As to this clonotype: Its antigen is undetermined.

The sequencing input was glioma tissue, nonneoplastic brain tissue, or PBMCs (not recorded which). The TCR originated in a human donor with low-grade glioma or glioblastoma, undergoing nonglioma brain surgery, or in good health (not recorded which).

CDR3 sequence: CAWSVGCVTEAFF. Here the CDR3 DNA reads TGTGCCTGGAGTGTTGGGTGCGTAACTGAAGCTTTCTTT. The gene calls are TRBV30 and TRBJ1-1; D unresolved. This CDR3 region has 13 residues. Germline CDR1 is GTSNPN and CDR2 is SVGIG (reference sequence). V was trimmed by 0 bases and J by 5 bases, leaving 10 bases between them.